This T cell receptor beta chain was captured in a study of shared clonotypes between healthy human individuals. Points from the study as a whole: Depth of sequencing was expected to influence donor clonotype sharing.

Libraries were prepared by immunoSEQ multiplex PCR; TCRdb keeps only in-frame clonotypes and omits some of them. Altogether under 1 million clones are present, approximately 92% being singletons, with the ten largest covering 24%. On this clone itself: Antigen: not known.

The V end was cut by 1 base, the J end by 8 bases, with 14 bases between. The germline V gene has CDR1 SGHVS and CDR2 FNYEAQ. CDR3 length equals 14 residues. The naive CD8 subset, CD45RO-negative cells positively selected for CCR7, excluded terminally differentiated effector memory CD45RA+ cells. The chain joins TRBV7-6 to TRBJ2-5; D call uncertain. The origin of this receptor is a man aged 25 to 40 in good health. The sequencing sample was made of naive CD8+ T cells sorted from blood. CDR3 nucleotide sequence: TGTGCCAGCAGCTTAGTAGAGTCCACCCACACCCAGTACTTC. This codes for CASSLVESTHTQYF.